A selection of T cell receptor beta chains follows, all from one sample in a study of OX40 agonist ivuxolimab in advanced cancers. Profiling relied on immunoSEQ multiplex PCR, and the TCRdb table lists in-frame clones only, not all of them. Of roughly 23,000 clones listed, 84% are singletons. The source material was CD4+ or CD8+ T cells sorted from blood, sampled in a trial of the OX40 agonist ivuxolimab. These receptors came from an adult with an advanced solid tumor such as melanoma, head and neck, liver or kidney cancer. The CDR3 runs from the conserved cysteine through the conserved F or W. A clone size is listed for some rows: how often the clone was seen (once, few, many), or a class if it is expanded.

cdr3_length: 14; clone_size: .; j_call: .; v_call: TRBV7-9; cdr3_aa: CASIMTGGLSEQYF
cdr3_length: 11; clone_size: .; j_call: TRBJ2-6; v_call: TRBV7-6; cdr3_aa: CASSPVGVLTF
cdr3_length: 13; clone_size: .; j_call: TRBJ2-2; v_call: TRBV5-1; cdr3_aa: CASRGRVTGELFF
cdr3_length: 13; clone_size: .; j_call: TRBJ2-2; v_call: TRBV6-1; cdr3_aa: CASITVNTGELFF
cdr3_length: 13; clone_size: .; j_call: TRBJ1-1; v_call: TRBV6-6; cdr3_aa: CASSPGQVSEAFF
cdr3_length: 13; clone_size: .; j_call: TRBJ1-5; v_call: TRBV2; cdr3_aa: CASSDTENQPQHF
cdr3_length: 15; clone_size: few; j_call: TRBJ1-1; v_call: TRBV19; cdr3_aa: CASSPGQQMNTEAFF
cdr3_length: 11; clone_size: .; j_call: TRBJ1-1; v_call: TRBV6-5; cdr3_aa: CASSLQGRAFF
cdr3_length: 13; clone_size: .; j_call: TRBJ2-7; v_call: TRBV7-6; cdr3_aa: CASSPTGIYEQYF
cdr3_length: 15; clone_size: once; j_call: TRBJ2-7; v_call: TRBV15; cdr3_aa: CATSRGGGRSYEQYF
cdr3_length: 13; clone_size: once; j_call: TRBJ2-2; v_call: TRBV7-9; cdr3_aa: CASSVTETGELFF
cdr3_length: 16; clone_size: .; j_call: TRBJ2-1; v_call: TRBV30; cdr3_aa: CAWSVPRGQGWDEQFF
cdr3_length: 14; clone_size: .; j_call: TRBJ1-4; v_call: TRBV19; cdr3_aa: CASSIGTFGEKLFF
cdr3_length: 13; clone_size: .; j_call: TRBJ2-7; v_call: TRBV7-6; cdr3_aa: CASSLKPPYEQYF
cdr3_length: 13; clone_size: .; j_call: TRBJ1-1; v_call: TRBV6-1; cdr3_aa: CASTLRGGTEAFF
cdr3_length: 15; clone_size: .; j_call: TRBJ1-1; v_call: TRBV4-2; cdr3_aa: CASSQRQGLDTEAFF
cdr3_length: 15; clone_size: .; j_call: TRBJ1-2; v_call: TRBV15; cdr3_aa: CATSPRPGDYYGYTF
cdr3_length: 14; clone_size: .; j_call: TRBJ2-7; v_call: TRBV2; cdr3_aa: CASSDVGTTYEQYF